This T cell receptor (beta chain) was identified during a study of T-cell memory formation after mild COVID-19. Whole-study context: Largely, the TCR clusters proved donor specific. Study-wide results and limits: Memory sampled before infection contained some responding clones, suggesting cross-reactive memory joined. Those CD4+ clones that contracted were mainly in CM and EM (CD8+ ones in EMRA). Clones contracting day 15 to 85 were balanced CD4/CD8; later expanders leaned CD4+.

Details on this clonotype: Its antigen is as yet unknown.

TCRdb re-derived calls from the 5' RACE reads in MiXCR, one entry per CDR3 protein. The sample yields about 410,000 distinct CDR3 sequences, 20% to 30% seen once. Per the germline V gene, CDR1 is SEHNR and CDR2 is FQNEAQ (reference sequence). The CDR3 length is 11 residues. Trimming left V 8 bases short and J 6 bases short, with 7 bases between. The chain recombines TRBV7-9 with TRBJ2-2; D remains ambiguous. This receptor was identified in an adult woman who had mild COVID-19 (a few samples of this study predate the infection). Cell type and time point are not known. Sequencing used PBMCs or a T cell subset sorted from them (not recorded which). The CDR3 sequence is CASPSAGELFF. The DNA for the CDR3 is TGTGCCAGCCCGTCGGCCGGGGAGCTGTTTTTT.